One sample yielded the 20 T cell receptor beta chains listed below, sequenced in a study of T cell responses to AZD1222 COVID-19 vaccine. Repertoires were generated with immunoSEQ multiplex PCR, while TCRdb's copy carries only in-frame clones and drops some. Here the sample spans 150,000 to 200,000 clones, approximately 90% being singletons. This specimen consisted of peripheral blood, obtained 28 days after the second AZD1222 dose. These receptors all stem from an adult who received the AZD1222 COVID-19 vaccine.

V and J are TRBV5-1 and TRBJ1-1; TRBD1 might be the D (6 bases). Trimming took 0 bases from V and 4 from J, leaving 13 bases between them. Per germline, CDR1 SGHRS and CDR2 YFSETQ. CDR3 length equals 15 residues. CDR3 sequence: CASSLGGGLSTEAFF. The CDR3, as DNA: TGCGCCAGCAGCTTGGGCGGGGGGCTTAGCACTGAAGCTTTCTTT.

CDR3 nucleotide sequence: TGTGCCTGGAGTGTCGGGGGTTCTGGCTATGGCTACACCTTC. As protein: CAWSVGGSGYGYTF. The chain combines TRBV30 with TRBJ1-2; D may be TRBD1 (5 bases). V lost 0 bases to trimming and J lost 4 bases, with 12 bases between them. The germline CDR1 and CDR2 sequences are GTSNPN and SVGIG (reference sequence). CDR3 size: 14 residues. Drawing the rest from reference TRBV30 and TRBJ1-2, the complete variable domain is SQTIHQWPATLVQPVGSPLSLECTVEGTSNPNLYWYRQAAGRGLQLLFYSVGIGQISSEVPQNLSASRPQDRQFILSSKKLLLSDSGFYLCAWSVGGSGYGYTFGSGTRLTVV.

The chain recombines TRBV6-2 or TRBV6-3 with TRBJ1-5, with D unclear. The length of the CDR3 is 16 residues. V dropped 2 bases and J dropped 0 bases, with 11 bases sitting between them. The V gene's germline CDR1 is MNHEY and CDR2 SVGEGT. Written as DNA, the CDR3 is TGTGCCAGCAGTTACCGGTTCCGGTATAGCAATCAGCCCCAGCATTTT. It specifies CASSYRFRYSNQPQHF.

The V gene is TRBV18, the J gene TRBJ1-4, with 8 bases fitting TRBD1. V gave up 1 base and J gave up 8 bases; unmatched junction bases: 6. Germline assignment: CDR1 KGHSH and CDR2 LQKENI. The CDR3 runs to 15 residues. The CDR3 protein is CASSPRTGREEKLFF. The CDR3 DNA is TGTGCCAGCTCACCACGGACAGGGAGGGAGGAAAAACTGTTTTTT.

The chain joins TRBV6-6 to TRBJ2-2; TRBD2 agrees at 9 bases. V was clipped by 8 bases and J by 5 bases; unmatched bases: 12. Germline lookup yields CDR1 MNHNY and CDR2 SVGAGI (reference sequence). The CDR3 spans 16 residues. CDR3 region: CASWPSSGKLTGELFF. In DNA form, the CDR3 reads TGTGCCAGCTGGCCCTCTAGCGGGAAATTGACCGGGGAGCTGTTTTTT.

J is TRBJ2-7 and V is TRBV10-3; TRBD1 aligns across 10 bases. The germline CDR1 and CDR2 sequences are ENHRY and SYGVKD. V lost 8 bases, J lost 2 bases, and 12 bases stayed unmatched. This CDR3 contains 16 residues. As DNA, the CDR3 is TGTGCCATCGGCTCGTCGCCGGGACAGGGGACCTACGAGCAGTACTTC. It encodes CAIGSSPGQGTYEQYF.

J is TRBJ2-1 and V is TRBV30; D is possibly TRBD1 (5 bases). CDR1 and CDR2 from the germline V gene are GTSNPN and SVGIG (reference sequence). The CDR3 runs 12 residues. Trimming pared 1 base from V and 9 bases from J, leaving 10 bases between. CDR3 nucleotides: TGTGCCTGGAGTGCAGGGCTACCTGAGCAGTTCTTC. Its translation: CAWSAGLPEQFF.

This clone appeared once. This CDR3 reads CASSLVQGRETQYF. For the CDR3, the DNA is TGTGCCAGCAGCTTGGTACAGGGGAGAGAGACCCAGTACTTC. V usage is TRBV5-8 and J usage is TRBJ2-5, with 7 bases identical to TRBD1. The CDR3 spans 14 residues. The germline gives CDR1 SGHTS, CDR2 YDEGEE. With V trimmed by 0 bases and J by 4 bases, 3 bases remained unmatched. Complete variable domain (other parts from reference TRBV5-8 and TRBJ2-5): EAGVTQSPTHLIKTRGQQATLRCSPISGHTSVYWYQQALGLGLQFLLWYDEGEERNRGNFPPRFSGRQFPNYSSELNVNALELEDSALYLCASSLVQGRETQYFGPGTRLLVL.

The V and J genes are TRBV21-1 and TRBJ1-1; TRBD1 is the table's D call and was not checked against the DNA. TRBV21-1 is a known pseudogene. The CDR3 length is 15 residues. The CDR3 spells CASSKDRFPAGQAFF. CDR3 nucleotide sequence: TGTGCCAGCAGCAAGGACAGGTTTCCCGCTGGACAAGCTTTCTTT.

This rearrangement joins TRBV13 to TRBJ1-6; D is ambiguous. Germline V lookup: CDR1 PRHDT, CDR2 FYEKMQ (reference sequence). This CDR3 is built from 15 residues. The V end lost 5 bases, the J end lost 2 bases, and 10 bases lay between the germline ends. This CDR3 is CASSAGWTYNSPLHF. In DNA, the CDR3 is TGTGCCAGCAGCGCCGGGTGGACCTATAATTCACCCCTCCACTTT. The full variable domain, rest sourced from reference TRBV13 and TRBJ1-6, is AAGVIQSPRHLIKEKRETATLKCYPIPRHDTVYWYQQGPGQDPQFLISFYEKMQSDKGSIPDRFSAQQFSDYHSELNMSSLELGDSALYFCASSAGWTYNSPLHFGNGTRLTVT.

The DNA of the CDR3 is TGTGCCAGCAGCCGGGTAACTAGCACAGATACGCAGTATTTT. It translates to CASSRVTSTDTQYF. The chain uses TRBV7-2 and TRBJ2-3; no clear D. Germline assignment: CDR1 SGHTA and CDR2 FQGNSA. The CDR3 totals 14 residues. V gave up 5 bases and J gave up 0 bases, with 9 bases separating them.

J is TRBJ2-3 and V is TRBV7-3; D might be TRBD1 or TRBD2, each matching 5 bases. CDR1 is SGHTA, CDR2 FQGTGA, per germline. V was clipped by 4 bases and J by 6 bases, with 11 bases between them. CDR3 size: 13 residues. The DNA for the CDR3 is TGTGCCAGCAGCTACAGAGAGGGGGATACGCAGTATTTT. Translation: CASSYREGDTQYF.

V gene TRBV5-1 combines with J gene TRBJ2-7; TRBD2 aligns across 12 bases. The CDR3 sequence is 16 residues long. Germline V gene sequence: CDR1 SGHRS, CDR2 YFSETQ. J was trimmed by 3 bases and V by 4 bases; bases with no gene match: 8. The CDR3 DNA sequence: TGCGCCAGCAGCCCAGGACTAGCGGGGAGTGGCTACGAGCAGTACTTC. Translating it yields CASSPGLAGSGYEQYF.

CDR3 amino acids: CASSWTGTLYRGYTF. CDR3 in DNA: TGTGCCAGCAGTTGGACAGGGACCCTTTATCGTGGCTACACCTTC. The rearrangement joins TRBV6-5 to TRBJ1-2; 8 positions match TRBD1. The V segment lost 4 bases and the J segment 7 bases; nucleotides outside the gene matches: 11. This CDR3 comprises 15 residues. CDR1 and CDR2 (germline): MNHEY, SVGAGI.

The chain uses TRBV28 and TRBJ2-1, with D possibly being TRBD1 or TRBD2 (5 bases each). CDR3 length: 13 amino acids. V was cut by 5 bases and J by 9 bases, with 14 bases left in between. Germline loops: CDR1 MDHEN, CDR2 SYDVKM. DNA of the CDR3: TGTGCCAGCAGTCACGGGGACCAGACTGAGCAGTTCTTC. Encoded protein: CASSHGDQTEQFF.

The V call is TRBV10-2, the J call TRBJ2-1; D is possibly TRBD2 (6 bases). V was trimmed by 6 bases and J by 0 bases, leaving 12 bases between them. The CDR3 contains 15 residues. Germline V lookup: CDR1 WSHSY, CDR2 SAAADI. The CDR3 region is CASRFAGISYNEQFF. The CDR3 DNA reads as TGCGCCAGCAGGTTCGCGGGGATCTCCTACAATGAGCAGTTCTTC.

The chain links TRBV6-5 to TRBJ2-2, with unresolved D. V lost 2 bases and J lost 0, with 1 base in between. This CDR3 spans 13 amino acids. Germline values: CDR1 MNHEY, CDR2 SVGAGI. In nucleotides, the CDR3 is TGTGCCAGCAGTTACCCGAACACCGGGGAGCTGTTTTTT. It codes for CASSYPNTGELFF.

Only one count was recorded for this clone. J is TRBJ2-5 and V is TRBV5-4; the D gene is possibly TRBD2 (6 bases). The CDR3 is made up of 14 amino acids. Germline assignment: CDR1 SGHNT and CDR2 YYREEE (reference sequence). The V end lost 4 bases, the J end lost 5 bases, and 15 bases lay between the germline ends. As DNA, the CDR3 is TGTGCCAGCAGCCGCGGAGGGGCAGGGGAGACCCAGTACTTC. Protein: CASSRGGAGETQYF. The whole variable domain, remainder taken from reference TRBV5-4 and TRBJ2-5, is ETGVTQSPTHLIKTRGQQVTLRCSSQSGHNTVSWYQQALGQGPQFIFQYYREEENGRGNFPPRFSGLQFPNYSSELNVNALELDDSALYLCASSRGGAGETQYFGPGTRLLVL.

The chain combines TRBV28 with TRBJ1-2; D perhaps matches TRBD1 (5 bases). This CDR3 contains 12 residues. Germline CDR1 and CDR2: MDHEN and SYDVKM. With 5 bases removed from V and 6 bases from J, the gap between germline ends came to 10 bases. The CDR3 here is CASSTGANGYTF. CDR3 coding DNA: TGTGCCAGCAGTACCGGGGCGAATGGCTACACCTTC.

This sequence joins TRBV6-4 and TRBJ1-1, with TRBD1 matching 8 bases. Losses at the gene ends were 6 bases for V and 5 bases for J; bases not matched to a gene: 5. Per germline, CDR1 MRHNA and CDR2 SNTAGT. This CDR3 has 13 amino acids. In nucleotides, the CDR3 is TGTGCCAGCAGACCCGACAGGGGTACTGAAGCTTTCTTT. Protein sequence: CASRPDRGTEAFF.